This is a list of T cell receptor beta chains from one sample in a study of T-cell memory formation after mild COVID-19. TCRdb reprocessed the 5' RACE reads via MiXCR and lists one record per CDR3 protein. Of roughly 310,000 distinct CDR3 sequences in the sample, 15% were seen once. The sample taken for sequencing was PBMCs or a T cell subset sorted from them (not recorded which). The source is a man younger than 35 who had mild COVID-19 (a few samples of this study predate the infection). Cell type and time point are not known. The CDR3 runs from the conserved cysteine through the conserved F or W. Expanded clones get a size class; other rows say once, few or many, or leave the size out.

V,size,J,length,CDR3
TRBV18,few,TRBJ2-1,18,CASSPSDRDSFSYNEQFF
TRBV21-1,-,TRBJ2-3,13,CARSGPSTDTQYF
TRBV12-3/TRBV12-4,few,TRBJ2-1,15,CATSEGLAGYNEQFF
TRBV25-1,-,TRBJ1-5,13,CASSGQGVQPQHF
TRBV4-2,many,TRBJ1-5,15,CASSQDRGWNQPQHF
TRBV29-1,few,TRBJ1-6,14,CSVKGQGPGSPLHF
TRBV12-3/TRBV12-4,-,TRBJ1-3,14,CASSFGQSGNTIYF
TRBV19,few,TRBJ2-1,17,CASSTARTGATYNEQFF
TRBV5-1,few,TRBJ2-1,15,CASSLIGSLYNEQFF
TRBV24-1,few,TRBJ2-1,15,CASSSTGTGYNEQFF
TRBV20-1,many,TRBJ2-7,14,CSARAGTRSYEQYF
TRBV24-1,-,TRBJ2-1,15,CATSDEGPNYNEQFF
TRBV10-2,few,TRBJ2-1,14,CASRLGSRVSEQFF
TRBV12-3/TRBV12-4,many,TRBJ2-3,19,CASSFPAETPGRSTDTQYF
TRBV20-1,-,TRBJ2-1,15,CSADGLAGRYNEQFF
TRBV11-2,-,TRBJ1-6,14,CASSRSSYNSPLHF
TRBV2,-,TRBJ1-1,16,CASRDGQGGFNTEAFF
TRBV7-2,-,TRBJ1-4,16,CASRVNPGSPNEKLFF
TRBV5-1,few,TRBJ2-4,15,CASSLAQGAKNIQYF
TRBV20-1,few,TRBJ2-2,14,CSAAGRDLTGELFF
TRBV5-6,-,TRBJ1-4,16,CASSPMATHLNEKLFF
TRBV5-1,many,TRBJ2-2,16,CASSLEGGWDTGELFF
TRBV5-4,-,TRBJ2-1,15,CASSLAGLSYNEQFF
TRBV12-3/TRBV12-4,-,TRBJ2-2,15,CASSLSVRDTGELFF
TRBV7-6,few,TRBJ2-1,14,CASSLAQEGNEQFF
TRBV6-4,many,TRBJ2-1,15,CASRPGTGDYNEQFF